The rows below give T cell receptor beta chains drawn from one sample of a study of blood T cells in healthy people across ages. TCRdb fed the 5' RACE reads into MiXCR, producing one record per CDR3 protein. In the table there are some 900,000 distinct CDR3 sequences, 29% of which are singletons. Source material: blood. The receptor source for this set is a woman older than 75 in good health. Both conserved end residues are part of each CDR3. D genes are given only for firm matches. Only some rows state a clone size, as once, few, many or a class for expanded clones.

v_call	j_call	d_call	clone_size	cdr3_nt	cdr3_aa
TRBV6-6	TRBJ1-6	TRBD1	-	TGTGCCATAGGGGGGACAGGTAATTCACCCCTCCACTTT	CAIGGTGNSPLHF
TRBV5-1	TRBJ1-2	-	-	TGCGCCAGCAGCGAGGGACCCACTAACTATGGCTACACCTTC	CASSEGPTNYGYTF
TRBV27	TRBJ2-7	-	many	TGTGCCAGCAGTTCGATACAGGGTGGCGAGCAGTACTTC	CASSSIQGGEQYF
TRBV7-2	TRBJ2-3	TRBD2	many	TGTGCCAGCAGCTTCGGGGGGGGGCTGACAGATACGCAGTATTTT	CASSFGGGLTDTQYF
TRBV9	TRBJ2-7	TRBD2	many	TGTGCCAGCAGCGTCGGGAGGACGACCACCTACGAGCAGTACTTC	CASSVGRTTTYEQYF
TRBV2	TRBJ2-5	TRBD2	-	TGTGCCAGCACCCACGGGAGGGCTAGCGGGCAAGAGACCCAGTACTTC	CASTHGRASGQETQYF
TRBV6-6	TRBJ1-2	TRBD1	-	TGTGCCAGCAGGAACCAGGGGGTCTCCGACTATGGCTACACCTTC	CASRNQGVSDYGYTF
TRBV6-2/TRBV6-3	TRBJ1-2	-	-	TGTGCCAGCAGTCGCGTGGGTGAAGGCTACACCTTC	CASSRVGEGYTF
TRBV5-1	TRBJ2-1	TRBD2	-	TGCGCCAGCAGCTTGGTTGGGATAGCGGGGCCTGATGGGGATGAGCAGTTCTTC	CASSLVGIAGPDGDEQFF
TRBV5-6	TRBJ2-5	-	many	TGTGCCAGCAGCCCAGGGACCGGGCGGACCCAGTACTTC	CASSPGTGRTQYF
TRBV27	TRBJ1-2	-	many	TGTGCCAGCAGTTCGGTCAGGGACTATGGCTACACCTTC	CASSSVRDYGYTF
TRBV6-2/TRBV6-3	TRBJ2-3	-	many	TGTGCCAGCAGCCGAGGGATCACAGATACGCAGTATTTT	CASSRGITDTQYF
TRBV3-1	TRBJ2-4	TRBD2	few	TGTGCCAGCAGCCAAGATCGGCTAGCGGGGGAAAACATTCAGTACTTC	CASSQDRLAGENIQYF
TRBV6-6	TRBJ2-1	TRBD2	many	TGTGCCAGCAGTCGAGTTAGCGGGGGGAACTACAATGAGCAGTTCTTC	CASSRVSGGNYNEQFF
TRBV5-1	TRBJ2-4	TRBD1	many	TGCGCCAGCAGCTCGCGCCCGGGACAGGAGAACATTCAGTACTTC	CASSSRPGQENIQYF
TRBV5-6	TRBJ1-5	-	-	TGTGCCAGCAGCTTGAGGGAGAAGCAGCCCCAGCATTTT	CASSLREKQPQHF
TRBV14	TRBJ2-3	TRBD1	-	TGTGCCAGCAACCTACAGGGGAGAGCAGATACGCAGTATTTT	CASNLQGRADTQYF
TRBV9	TRBJ1-6	-	many	TGTGCCAGCAGGGGACCGAGGGGCGAGAATTCACCCCTCCACTTT	CASRGPRGENSPLHF
TRBV6-1	TRBJ2-7	TRBD2	-	TGTGCCAGCAGTAGGGGAGGGACTCCCTACAATGAGCAGTACTTC	CASSRGGTPYNEQYF
TRBV30	TRBJ2-1	-	few	TGTGCCTGGAGTCACATGGGCGGGTCCTCCTACAATGAGCAGTTCTTC	CAWSHMGGSSYNEQFF
TRBV3-1	TRBJ2-3	-	many	TGTGCCAGCAGCCACTTCCGGAGGCCGGCGGGAGATACGCAGTATTTT	CASSHFRRPAGDTQYF
TRBV29-1	TRBJ2-5	-	-	TGCAGCGTTGAAGATCCACGGAGGAGGGCCCAAGAGACCCAGTACTTC	CSVEDPRRRAQETQYF
TRBV7-9	TRBJ1-1	-	-	TGTGCCAGCAGCGCCGCCGGGACGGTGAACACTGAAGCTTTCTTT	CASSAAGTVNTEAFF
TRBV6-5	TRBJ2-2	TRBD2	few	TGTGCCAGCACCACAGGCGTAGCGGGGGCAAACGGGGAGCTGTTTTTT	CASTTGVAGANGELFF
TRBV7-2	TRBJ1-2	-	many	TGTGCCAGCAGCTTAGCTACCCAGGGGGGCTACACCTTC	CASSLATQGGYTF
TRBV6-5	TRBJ1-6	-	few	TGTGCCAGCAGTTATTCGGGGGGTACAGGTCTGGGGGGTTATTCATATAATTCACCCCTCCACTTT	CASSYSGGTGLGGYSYNSPLHF
TRBV27	TRBJ1-5	TRBD1	-	TGTCCCCAGGGGGGGAGATTGTGGCAGCCCCAGCATTTT	CPQGGRLWQPQHF
TRBV20-1	TRBJ2-7	-	-	TGCAGTGCTAAAGCCTTGCTGGTATTTAGCTCCTACAATGAGCAGTACTTC	CSAKALLVFSSYNEQYF
TRBV21-1	TRBJ2-7	-	-	TGTGCCAGCAGTCCTAGGGGGGACAGGGAAAATCACGAGCAGTACTTC	CASSPRGDRENHEQYF
TRBV7-6	TRBJ1-1	-	few	TGTGCCAGCAGCTTAGAGGGTCAGGCGAACACTGAAGCTTTCTTT	CASSLEGQANTEAFF
TRBV12-3/TRBV12-4	TRBJ2-2	-	few	TGTGCCAGCAGTTTGATTAGGGGCCCTAGGGGGGAGCTGTTTTTT	CASSLIRGPRGELFF
TRBV20-1	TRBJ2-5	-	-	TGCATTACAACATGGGACCCTACGGAGCAGTACTTC	CITTWDPTEQYF
TRBV11-2	TRBJ2-5	TRBD2	many	TGTGCCAGCAGCTTAGCTGGGGGTAGCGGGGGGGCCAGGGAGACCCAGTACTTC	CASSLAGGSGGARETQYF
TRBV12-3/TRBV12-4	TRBJ1-2	TRBD1	many	TGTGCCAGCAGTTTTGCAGGGGGCGGCTATGGCTACACCTTC	CASSFAGGGYGYTF
TRBV11-2	TRBJ2-3	-	-	TGTGCCAGCAGCTCTATATTCGCTTCCCTAGATACGCAGTATTTT	CASSSIFASLDTQYF
TRBV14	TRBJ2-7	TRBD2	-	TGTGCCAGCAGCCACCTAGCGGGGTCCCGACACAATGAGCAGTACTTC	CASSHLAGSRHNEQYF
TRBV9	TRBJ2-3	-	few	TGTGCCAGCAGCGTGCGAGGGGGGGCCGGACGCACAGATACGCAGTATTTT	CASSVRGGAGRTDTQYF
TRBV30	TRBJ1-2	TRBD1	-	TGTGCCTGGAGCGGAGGGGGCGCGGAGTATGGCTACACCTTC	CAWSGGGAEYGYTF
TRBV20-1	TRBJ1-4	-	many	TGCAGTGCCACCCCAGGCCGGGGGCGCGGTGAAAAACTGTTTTTT	CSATPGRGRGEKLFF
TRBV7-2	TRBJ1-1	TRBD1	-	TGTGCCAGCAGCTTAGACAGGGGATCTCCTGAAGCTTTCTTT	CASSLDRGSPEAFF
TRBV15	TRBJ1-5	-	many	TGTGCCACCAGCAGAGTAGCTGGGGGCAATCAGCCCCAGCATTTT	CATSRVAGGNQPQHF
TRBV3-1	TRBJ1-2	-	many	TGTGCCAGCAGTCAGGACCGCAACTATGGCTACACCTTC	CASSQDRNYGYTF
TRBV5-1	TRBJ2-1	TRBD2	few	TGCGCCAGCAGCGGGGGACGAGCGGGGGGCCACAATGAGCAGTTCTTC	CASSGGRAGGHNEQFF
TRBV7-9	TRBJ2-3	TRBD1	many	TGTGCCAGCAGCCCGAGGGACAGAAACACAGATACGCAGTATTTT	CASSPRDRNTDTQYF
TRBV20-1	TRBJ1-5	-	-	TGCAGTGCTAGAGAGGATCAGGGGAGCAATCAGCCCCAGCATTTT	CSAREDQGSNQPQHF
TRBV6-4	TRBJ2-7	-	few	TGTGCCAGCAGAAGGGTGCCCGTGGGCTCCGAGCAGTACTTC	CASRRVPVGSEQYF
TRBV20-1	TRBJ1-5	-	-	TGCAGTGCTAGTAGGCCCAACGGGGGCAATCAGCCCCAGCATTTT	CSASRPNGGNQPQHF
TRBV7-9	TRBJ1-2	-	-	TGTGCCAGCAGCCTAGCATCAGGAATCCGAAACTATGGCCACACCTTC	CASSLASGIRNYGHTF
TRBV7-2	TRBJ2-1	-	many	TGTGCCAGCAGCTTAGTAGGGGTCGGTGAGCAGTTCTTC	CASSLVGVGEQFF